This T cell receptor (beta chain) was sequenced in a study of T-cell memory formation after mild COVID-19. The CDR3 length is 15 residues. V was pared by 7 bases and J by 5 bases, with 20 bases between. Study-level points and caveats: CD8+ contracting clones occupied EMRA, while CD4+ ones occupied mainly CM and EM. Later expanders leaned CD4+, whereas day 15 to 85 contracting clones were balanced CD4/CD8.

Regarding this clonotype: The antigen is not known.

MiXCR was run by TCRdb on the 5' RACE reads, yielding one entry per CDR3 protein. The data contain 470,000 or so distinct CDR3 sequences, roughly 18% of them singletons. The receptor's source is a man between 18 and 29 years old who had mild COVID-19 (a few samples of this study predate the infection). Cell type and time point are not known. The chain has TRBV12-3 or TRBV12-4 and TRBJ1-1, with a weak D call TRBD1 (6 bases). The sequenced sample consisted of PBMCs or a T cell subset sorted from them (not recorded which). CDR3 nucleotides: TGTGCCAGCACTGTGACAGGCGCGTCGGGGACTGAAGCTTTCTTT. It encodes CASTVTGASGTEAFF.